This TCR beta chain originates from a study of persistence of HIV-infected CD4 T cells. On this clone itself: What it binds is unknown.

The libraries were made with immunoSEQ version 4 in survey mode. Sequencing used immunoSEQ multiplex PCR; TCRdb keeps in-frame clones, though not all of them. This sample yields 37,000 or so clones, of which 87% are seen a single time; about 1.3% belongs to the top ten. This CDR3 spans 14 amino acids. Trimming took off 6 bases at V and 9 bases at J, with 20 bases between the two ends. Germline V gives CDR1 MNHEY, CDR2 SVGAGI. Nonspecific anti-CD3/anti-CD28 bead stimulation represents the broad CD4+ T cell repertoire. CD4+ T cells upregulating both CD40 ligand and CD69 were sorted as responding cells. Donors had CD4+ T cell counts above 400 cells/uL and were CMV-seropositive.

The chain is built from TRBV6-5 and TRBJ1-1; D possibly corresponds to TRBD1 (6 bases). The receptor comes from an adult man with HIV who was CMV-seropositive. The source was CD4+ T cells sorted from PBMCs after approximately 19-hour stimulation, collected from a patient who received antiretroviral therapy. The CDR3 is CASSVLGQTGQAFF. CDR3 sequence (DNA): TGTGCCAGCAGCGTATTGGGTCAGACAGGCCAAGCTTTCTTT.